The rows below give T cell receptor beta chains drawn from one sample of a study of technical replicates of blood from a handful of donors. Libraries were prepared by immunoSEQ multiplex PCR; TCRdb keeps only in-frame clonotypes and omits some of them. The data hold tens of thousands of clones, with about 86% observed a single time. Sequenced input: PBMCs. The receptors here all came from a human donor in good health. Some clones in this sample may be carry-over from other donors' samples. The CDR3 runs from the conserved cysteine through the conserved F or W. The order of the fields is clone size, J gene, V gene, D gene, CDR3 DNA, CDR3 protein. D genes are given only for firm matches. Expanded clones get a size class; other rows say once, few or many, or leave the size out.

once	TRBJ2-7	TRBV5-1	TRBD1	TGCGCCAGCAGCGCCTCTATACCGGGACAGGGGAACAATAGCTCCTACGAGCAGTACTTC	CASSASIPGQGNNSSYEQYF
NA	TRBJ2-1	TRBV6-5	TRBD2	TGTGCCAGCAGTTACTCTATTAGCGGGGGGGCCCCCCAGTTCTTC	CASSYSISGGAPQFF
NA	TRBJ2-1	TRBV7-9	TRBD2	TGTGCCAGCAGCGCGACTAGCGGGTACAATGAGCAGTTCTTC	CASSATSGYNEQFF
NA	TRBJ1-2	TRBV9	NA	TGTGCCAGCAGCGTCGGTCAGGGGTGGAACTATGGCTACACCTTC	CASSVGQGWNYGYTF
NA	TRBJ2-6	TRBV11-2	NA	TGTGCCAGCAGCTTAGAGGCAGGGGACCACTCTGGGGCCAACGTCCTGACTTTC	CASSLEAGDHSGANVLTF
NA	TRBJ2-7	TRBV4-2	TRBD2	TGTGCCAGCAGCCAAGACCCTAGCGGGAGTTTCCACGAGCAGTACTTC	CASSQDPSGSFHEQYF
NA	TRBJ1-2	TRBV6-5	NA	TGTGCCAGCAGTAGAGCTGACAAGTTAACAGGTGGCTACACCTTC	CASSRADKLTGGYTF
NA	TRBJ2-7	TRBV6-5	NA	TGTGCCAGCAGCCCGTTCGAGGCGGGGTGGGACGAGCAGTACTTC	CASSPFEAGWDEQYF
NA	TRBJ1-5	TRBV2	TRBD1	TGTGCCAGCAGTGGACAGGGGAGCAATCAGCCCCAGCATTTT	CASSGQGSNQPQHF
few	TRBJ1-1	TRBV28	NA	TGTGCCAGCGCCAAGCGGGGGGGGCTTGAAGCTTTCTTT	CASAKRGGLEAFF
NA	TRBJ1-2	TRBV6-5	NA	TGTGCCAGCAGGGTTAGCGTCGATACTAACTATGGCTACACCTTC	CASRVSVDTNYGYTF
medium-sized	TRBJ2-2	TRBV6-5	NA	TGTGCCAGCAGTCCCGGTGTCGGGGAGCTGTTTTTT	CASSPGVGELFF
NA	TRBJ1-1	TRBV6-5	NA	TGTGCCAGCAGGGCGCAGGGTAGGGGAAACACTGAAGCTTTCTTT	CASRAQGRGNTEAFF
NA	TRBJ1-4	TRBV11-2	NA	TGTGCCAGCAGCTTAGGCCTAGGGGGGGCTGAAAAACTGTTTTTT	CASSLGLGGAEKLFF
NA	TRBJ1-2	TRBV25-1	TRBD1	TGTGCCAGCAGTGAATCCGGACAGGCGTACGACTATGGCTACACCTTC	CASSESGQAYDYGYTF
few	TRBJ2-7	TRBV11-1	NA	TGTGCCAGCAGCTTAGTTGCGATCTCCTACGAGCAGTACTTC	CASSLVAISYEQYF
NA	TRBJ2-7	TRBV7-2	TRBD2	TGTGCCAGCAGCCTAGTAGCGGGCAGCGGGTACGAGCAGTACTTC	CASSLVAGSGYEQYF
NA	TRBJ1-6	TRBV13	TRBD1	TGTGCCAGCAGCCTACGACAGGGGGGTTCCTATAATTCACCCCTCCACTTT	CASSLRQGGSYNSPLHF
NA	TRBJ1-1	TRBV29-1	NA	TGCAGCGTACTGACAGCCGAAGCTTTCTTT	CSVLTAEAFF
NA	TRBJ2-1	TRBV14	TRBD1	TGTGCCAGCAGCCCGACAGGGTTATGGGAGCAGTTCTTC	CASSPTGLWEQFF
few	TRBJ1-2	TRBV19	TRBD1	TGTGCCAGTAGTTCCACGTTGGGACAGGGGTTCGTTGGCTACACCTTC	CASSSTLGQGFVGYTF
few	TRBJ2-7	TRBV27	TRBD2	TGTGCCAGCAGTTTATTATCTAGCGGGAGTGACGAGCAGTACTTC	CASSLLSSGSDEQYF
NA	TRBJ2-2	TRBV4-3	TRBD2	TGCGCCAGCAGCCAAGATCTCCCATTGGGACTAGCGGGAGTTTTCGGGGAGCTGTTTTTT	CASSQDLPLGLAGVFGELFF
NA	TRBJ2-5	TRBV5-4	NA	TGTGCCAGCAGCCCCACTAGCTCTCAAGAGACCCAGTACTTC	CASSPTSSQETQYF
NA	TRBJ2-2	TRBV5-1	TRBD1	TGCGCCAGCAGCATGCGGACAGGGGACACCGGGGAGCTGTTTTTT	CASSMRTGDTGELFF
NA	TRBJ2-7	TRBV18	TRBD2	TGTGCCAGCTCCTCACTAGCGGCCTACGAGCAGTACTTC	CASSSLAAYEQYF
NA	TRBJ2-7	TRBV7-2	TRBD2	TGTGCCAGCAGGGCGGCGGAGCGGGGGCACTCCTACGAGCAGTACTTC	CASRAAERGHSYEQYF
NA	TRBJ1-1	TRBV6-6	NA	TGTGCCAGCAGTTACCCGCAGGGAACGAACACTGAAGCTTTCTTT	CASSYPQGTNTEAFF
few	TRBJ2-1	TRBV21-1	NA	TGTGCCAGCAGCAAAGCCCCCTCCGGGGGGGCGCAGTCCGATGAGCAGTTCTTC	CASSKAPSGGAQSDEQFF
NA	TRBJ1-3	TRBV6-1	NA	TGTGCCAGCAGTGACTACTTTGTCTCTGGAAACACCATATATTTT	CASSDYFVSGNTIYF
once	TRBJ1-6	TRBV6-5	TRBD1	TGTGCCAGCAGTTACATCGGGACAGGGAGAAATTCACCCCTCCACTTT	CASSYIGTGRNSPLHF
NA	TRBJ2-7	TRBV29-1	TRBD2	TGCAGCGTCACCGAGACTAGCGGCGTTTCCTACGAGCAGTACTTC	CSVTETSGVSYEQYF
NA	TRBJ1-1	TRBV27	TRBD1	TGTGCCAGCAGTTTGACAGGGTCCTTAGTTTACAATGAAGCTTTCTTT	CASSLTGSLVYNEAFF
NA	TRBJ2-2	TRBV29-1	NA	TGCAGCGCCCGGAGGGATGCGGGGCTTCGCGGGGAGCTGTTTTTT	CSARRDAGLRGELFF
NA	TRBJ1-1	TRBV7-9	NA	TGTGCCAGCAGCTTACAGGGGACCACTGAAGCTTTCTTT	CASSLQGTTEAFF
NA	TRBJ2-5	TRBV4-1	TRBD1	TGCGCCAGCAGCCACATGCCTTGGACAGGGGAAGAGACCCAGTACTTC	CASSHMPWTGEETQYF
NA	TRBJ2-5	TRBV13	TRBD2	TGTGCCAGCAGCTCCGCGGGGCCCCAGCGGGATGTCCCCTACCAAGAGACCCAGTACTTC	CASSSAGPQRDVPYQETQYF
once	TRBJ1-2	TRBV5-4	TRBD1	TGTGCCAGCAGCCGAACGGACAGGGGATATGGCTACACCTTC	CASSRTDRGYGYTF
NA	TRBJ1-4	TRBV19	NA	TGTGCCAGTAGTTTAACAGGCCTTCTTAATGAAAAACTGTTTTTT	CASSLTGLLNEKLFF
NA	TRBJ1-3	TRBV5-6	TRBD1	TGTGCCAGCGGGGGGACAGCCAGCTCTGGAAACACCATATATTTT	CASGGTASSGNTIYF
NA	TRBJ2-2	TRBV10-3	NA	TGTGCCATCAGTGGAGGAGGGTTTGCCGGGGAGCTGTTTTTT	CAISGGGFAGELFF
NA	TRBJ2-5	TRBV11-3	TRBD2	TGTGCCAGCAGCTCCGGACTAGCGGCCGAAGAGACCCAGTACTTC	CASSSGLAAEETQYF
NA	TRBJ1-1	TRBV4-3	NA	TGCGCCAGCAGCCAAGATAGTAGCGATCGTGTCGCTTTCTTT	CASSQDSSDRVAFF
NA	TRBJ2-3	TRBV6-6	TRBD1	TGTGCCAGCAGGCCCGGGACAGGGAGCGCGGATACGCAGTATTTT	CASRPGTGSADTQYF